The 18 T cell receptor beta chains in this list originate from one sample, sequenced in a study of cytomegalovirus exposure and HLA in healthy donors. The PCR contained 60 Vbeta and 13 Jbeta primers. Data came from immunoSEQ multiplex PCR; TCRdb stores just in-frame clones and leaves some out. The table has roughly 150,000 clones, roughly 88% seen once. Material for sequencing was PBMCs. The receptors shown here come from a woman aged 18-29 years in good health and CMV-seronegative.

The chain carries TRBV5-4 and TRBJ2-6; 8 nucleotides align to TRBD2. Germline CDR1 and CDR2: SGHNT and YYREEE (reference sequence). This CDR3 contains 17 residues. Losses at the gene ends were 2 bases for V and 1 base for J; bases not matched to a gene: 5. CDR3 sequence (DNA): TGTGCCAGCAGCTTCCCGGGGGGGCAATCTGGGGCCAACGTCCTGACTTTC. This encodes CASSFPGGQSGANVLTF.

The genes are TRBV6-1 and TRBJ2-3; TRBD2 matches 7 bases. The length of the CDR3 is 13 residues. In germline, CDR1 is MNHNS, CDR2 SASEGT. With 9 bases clipped from V and 6 bases from J, the junction kept 9 bases outside the gene matches. This chain's CDR3 is CASLSGIMDTQYF. In DNA form, the CDR3 reads TGTGCCAGTTTGAGCGGGATCATGGATACGCAGTATTTT.

This sequence joins TRBV30 and TRBJ1-2; D gene ambiguous. The CDR3 consists of 12 residues. Per the germline V gene, CDR1 is GTSNPN and CDR2 is SVGIG (reference sequence). V was shortened by 2 bases and J by 3 bases, with 7 bases between the two germline ends. The CDR3, as DNA: TGTGCCTGGAGTCCCCGGGACTATGGCTACACCTTC. Protein product: CAWSPRDYGYTF.

CDR3: CASSLGPDRGYGYTF. In DNA form, the CDR3 reads TGTGCCAGCAGCTTGGGGCCGGACAGGGGCTATGGCTACACCTTC. The genes are TRBV5-4 and TRBJ1-2; 9 bases are a match to TRBD1. J was trimmed by 4 bases and V by 0 bases; bases with no gene match: 4. The CDR3 totals 15 residues. Germline-derived CDR1 and CDR2 are SGHNT and YYREEE (reference sequence).

This sequence joins TRBV5-4 and TRBJ2-7; D is perhaps TRBD1 (6 bases). The germline V and J ends were trimmed by 4 bases and 3 bases, with 14 bases remaining between them. The length of the CDR3 is 14 residues. The germline V gene encodes CDR1 SGHNT and CDR2 YYREEE (reference sequence). The CDR3 sequence is CASSPRTEIYEQYF. Here the CDR3 DNA reads TGTGCCAGCAGCCCGAGGACAGAGATCTACGAGCAGTACTTC.

CDR3 bases: TGTGCCAGCAGCCCTCACAGGGGCAGGGATGAGCAGTTCTTC. This codes for CASSPHRGRDEQFF. The V gene is TRBV9, the J gene TRBJ2-1, with 7 bases that match TRBD1. Germline values: CDR1 SGDLS, CDR2 YYNGEE. Losses at the gene ends were 4 bases for V and 8 bases for J; bases not matched to a gene: 9. This CDR3 contains 14 residues.

This rearrangement joins TRBV11-3 to TRBJ2-7, with D perhaps TRBD2 (6 bases). Germline CDR1 is SGHNT and CDR2 is YENEEA. The CDR3 contains 16 residues. Trimming took 11 bases from V and 2 from J, leaving 25 bases between them. The CDR3 loop reads CACETRTQGVTYEQYF. The CDR3 DNA follows: TGTGCCTGTGAGACTAGGACTCAAGGTGTAACCTACGAGCAGTACTTC.

The CDR3 loop is CASSNQSLNTEAFF. CDR3 DNA sequence: TGTGCCAGCTCCAACCAAAGCCTAAACACTGAAGCTTTCTTT. The chain employs TRBV18 and TRBJ1-1; D is undetermined. V was shortened by 6 bases and J by 2 bases, with 13 bases between the two germline ends. CDR3 size: 14 residues. Germline lookup yields CDR1 KGHSH and CDR2 LQKENI.

This chain links TRBV5-6 with TRBJ2-1; 11 nucleotides agree with TRBD2. This CDR3 has 17 amino acids. In germline, CDR1 is SGHDT, CDR2 YYEEEE. V lost 6 bases and J lost 7; bases outside the gene matches: 15. CDR3 amino acids: CASTLGAGTSGSNEQFF. The CDR3, as DNA: TGTGCCAGCACCCTGGGGGCGGGTACTAGCGGGAGTAATGAGCAGTTCTTC.

Here the CDR3 reads CASSYGLLAFF. DNA of the CDR3: TGTGCCAGCAGTTACGGACTTCTGGCTTTCTTT. The chain carries TRBV6-5 and TRBJ1-1; D gene ambiguous. The length of the CDR3 is 11 residues. Trimming removed 2 bases from V and 11 bases from J, with 9 bases in between. Germline V gene lookup returns CDR1 MNHEY and CDR2 SVGAGI.

The chain links TRBV13 to TRBJ2-3, with D possibly matching TRBD2 (7 bases). Germline CDR1 PRHDT, CDR2 FYEKMQ (reference sequence). CDR3 length equals 17 residues. V shed 2 bases and J shed 2 bases, with 17 bases lying between them. The CDR3 protein is CASSLTGYGGLTDTQYF. The CDR3 nucleotides read TGTGCCAGCAGCTTAACCGGTTACGGGGGGCTCACAGATACGCAGTATTTT.

Remarks on this clone: Relative to the germline gene, one junction end is altered; a read error may explain this. The chain uses TRBV7-7 and TRBJ2-3; D possibly corresponds to TRBD1 (5 bases). This CDR3 has 12 residues. Germline V lookup: CDR1 SSHAT, CDR2 FNYEAQ (reference sequence). The DNA for the CDR3 is TGTGCTAGCAGCCCCGACAGCGTTACGCAGTATTTT. This gives the protein CASSPDSVTQYF.

This rearrangement joins TRBV7-2 to TRBJ1-6; D is uncertain. The CDR3 is 15 residues long. In germline, CDR1 is SGHTA, CDR2 FQGNSA. V was shortened by 4 bases and J by 8 bases, with 15 bases between the two germline ends. CDR3 residues: CASSSPGIGDSPLHF. CDR3 sequence (DNA): TGTGCCAGCAGCTCGCCCGGGATTGGGGATTCACCCCTCCACTTT.

This chain joins TRBV19 and TRBJ1-5; TRBD1 is a possible D gene (5 bases). Germline lookup yields CDR1 LNHDA and CDR2 SQIVND (reference sequence). The length of the CDR3 is 16 residues. The germline V and J ends were trimmed by 0 bases and 5 bases, with 14 bases remaining between them. This CDR3 is CASSIDWGQSYQPQHF. In DNA form, the CDR3 reads TGTGCCAGTAGTATAGATTGGGGCCAGAGCTATCAGCCCCAGCATTTT.

The chain carries TRBV6-5 and TRBJ2-7, with D tentatively TRBD1 (5 bases). The CDR3 is 12 amino acids. Germline lookup yields CDR1 MNHEY and CDR2 SVGAGI. The V and J ends lost 6 bases and 2 bases respectively, with 8 bases between them. CDR3 sequence: CASRRTPYEQYF. In DNA form, the CDR3 reads TGTGCCAGCAGGCGGACACCCTACGAGCAGTACTTC.

V gene TRBV6-1 combines with J gene TRBJ1-2; D gene ambiguous. The CDR3 is 13 residues long. The V gene's germline CDR1 is MNHNS and CDR2 SASEGT. The V gene lost 1 base and the J gene lost 4 bases, with 7 bases spanning the gap. CDR3 in DNA: TGTGCCAGCAGTGAAGGGACTCCCTATGGCTACACCTTC. Protein: CASSEGTPYGYTF.

The chain is built from TRBV2 and TRBJ2-7; a possible D gene is TRBD2 (7 bases). This CDR3 has 14 amino acids. Trimming took off 6 bases at V and 3 bases at J, with 15 bases between the two ends. Germline assignment: CDR1 SNHLY and CDR2 FYNNEI. The CDR3 DNA reads TGTGCCAGCAGGGGGGGGCTAGCGGTCTACGAGCAGTACTTC. Its protein is CASRGGLAVYEQYF.

V gene TRBV10-1 combines with J gene TRBJ2-5; 7 positions agree with TRBD2. V trimming: 1 base; J trimming: 5 bases; junction bases outside the gene matches: 1. The CDR3 is 13 residues long. Looked up from germline, CDR1 is WNHNN and CDR2 is SYGVQD (reference sequence). CDR3 DNA sequence: TGCGCCAGCAGTGAGTTGACTAGCGAGACCCAGTACTTC. It is translated as CASSELTSETQYF.